The clone carrying this T cell receptor (beta chain) was counted only a few times. Its antigen remains unknown. Construction of the TCR beta libraries employed iRepertoire HTBI primers in conjunction with Arm-PCR of CDR3 regions. TCRdb ran MiXCR on the multiplex PCR reads and lists one entry per CDR3 protein. The data show around 420,000 distinct CDR3 sequences, with approximately 16% seen just once and roughly 8% held by the top ten. The sample comes from a study of regulatory T cells in long-lasting Graves disease. Regarding the study as a whole: Favoring TRBV28, TRBJ1-2 and TRBJ2-5 was a feature seen in persistent disease.

The sample's time point: newly diagnosed GD, antithyroid drugs for less than 3 months. With RNA extracted from PBMCs as input, the TCR library was made. Germline-derived CDR1 and CDR2 are MNHEY and SMNVEV (reference sequence). The CDR3 is 17 amino acids. The V and J ends lost 2 bases and 4 bases, in that order; junction bases with no gene match: 14. This sample was also put to use in a study of T cells in Graves' hyperthyroidism and ophthalmopathy. This second study says: Blood also showed most of the thyroid clonotypes that were expanded above 0.001. The model identified upcoming ophthalmopathy a median approximately six months ahead of onset.

This clonotype originated in a woman between 35 and 50 years old with Graves disease. The J gene is TRBJ2-7, the V gene TRBV27, with 7 bases fitting TRBD2. The sequencing here drew on peripheral blood mononuclear cells (PBMCs), taken at new diagnosis, from a patient treated with antithyroid drugs. The CDR3 sequence is CASSLSAPGGTDYEQYF. The CDR3 DNA sequence: TGTGCCAGCAGTTTAAGTGCGCCGGGAGGAACAGATTACGAGCAGTACTTC.